This entry concerns a single T cell receptor beta chain. Its matching antigen is unknown. An end of the junction does not agree with germline; a read error may underlie this. Preparing the TCRbeta library involved the use of unique molecular identifiers. Via MiXCR, TCRdb re-called the PCR reads, giving one row per CDR3 protein. This table has 700,000 to 950,000 distinct CDR3 sequences, 16% appearing once. The data stem from a study of T-cell reconstitution after alpha-beta-depleted transplantation in children. Whole-study results and caveats: By one year post-transplant, T-cell counts and diversity largely arose from T cells that were newly produced.

Sequenced material: PBMCs, mostly from graft donor cells, taken 360 days after TCRalphabeta/CD19-depleted stem cell transplant. The source is a male patient between 5 and 17 years old who had a stem cell transplant for acute lymphoblastic leukemia, so the T cells may come from the graft donor.

In DNA, the CDR3 is TGTGCCATCAGTGAGTCAGGTCAGCCTTCCTTC. It is translated as CAISESGQPSF. The chain combines TRBV10-3 with TRBJ1-2, with D uncertain. Germline assignment: CDR1 ENHRY and CDR2 SYGVKD. The length of the CDR3 is 11 residues.